This T cell receptor (beta chain) comes out of a study of Ad26.COV2.S vaccination and SARS-CoV-2 variants. At the level of the study: As a participant in COV1001, the donor was in the Ad26.COV2.S trial arm. Recipients of Ad26.COV2.S got it intramuscularly, once or twice 56 days apart. Whole-study results and caveats: Spike-specific TCR breadth was greater after Ad26.COV2.S than placebo.

With respect to this clone: The antigen is unknown.

Treatment meaning: about 20 received Ad26.COV2.S at low or high dose, single or two shots; roughly five received placebo; per-sample allocation not given. The study sampled participants on day 63 after the first vaccine or placebo injection. In Boston, the donor was an adult between 18-55 years of age. Some clones are missing from TCRdb's copy, which holds only in-frame ones; the method was immunoSEQ multiplex PCR. The sample holds a few hundred thousand clones, approximately 88% seen once. J was trimmed by 0 bases and V by 4 bases; bases with no gene match: 11. The length of the CDR3 is 17 residues. Looked up from germline, CDR1 is LGHDT and CDR2 is YNNKEL (reference sequence).

The sequencing here drew on peripheral blood, taken in a trial of Ad26.COV2.S vaccine versus placebo. The chain carries TRBV3-1 (or the pseudogene TRBV3-2) and TRBJ2-7; 8 bases line up with TRBD1. The receptor was derived from a person between 18 and 60 years old who received the Ad26.COV2.S COVID-19 vaccine or a placebo. DNA of the CDR3: TGTGCCAGCAGCCTCTACGACAGGGGTGTTACCTCCTACGAGCAGTACTTC. Translated, it gives CASSLYDRGVTSYEQYF.